This T cell receptor (beta chain) was captured by sequencing in a study of tumor-infiltrating lymphocytes in primary liver carcinoma. Study details: Stage T1-T3 N0M0 and a size of roughly 4.2 to 10 cm characterized the tumors. Sample counts of productive TCRbeta reads spanned roughly 3.65 to 8 million; these counts were similar across tissue types.

Germline DNA was extracted too, while blood RNA derived from unsorted whole blood. Study results and caveats: Tumor-blood pairs (like tumor-adjacent pairs) overlapped less than tumor region pairs did.

Comment on this clonotype: Its antigen remains unidentified.

cDNA specific to TCR beta was made from around 450 ng of total RNA, with a constant-region primer employed for priming. Investigators got TCR beta libraries out of three nested multiplex PCR rounds, done with slightly modified ARM-PCR. For approximately 11 cycles apiece, the opening two PCR rounds ran with TRBV1-TRBV30 forward primers and a C-beta reverse primer. TCRdb re-analysed the multiplex PCR reads in MiXCR, keeping a single row per CDR3 protein. Of 310,000 or so distinct CDR3 sequences listed, more than 55% are singletons. This CDR3 is 13 amino acids long. Trimming at V came to 6 bases and at J to 4 bases, leaving 5 bases not matched to a gene. Germline assignment: CDR1 MNHEY and CDR2 SVGEGT.

The TCR originated in a woman in her 30s with primary liver carcinoma and hepatitis B virus infection. The sample taken for sequencing was peripheral blood. The V gene is TRBV6-2 or TRBV6-3, the J gene TRBJ1-1; the match to TRBD1 covers 7 bases. The CDR3 loop is CASRAGGSTEAFF. CDR3 DNA sequence: TGTGCCAGCAGGGCAGGGGGTAGCACTGAAGCTTTCTTT.